This T cell receptor beta chain was profiled in a study of cytomegalovirus exposure and HLA in healthy donors. Broader study findings: Most TCR sequences were uncommon, yet certain public TCRs appeared in many donors. Accurate prediction of most subjects' HLA-A and HLA-B alleles from TCR beta sequences was reported. In a later analysis, DRB1 alleles had the most associated TCRs; HLA-C alleles the fewest.

CDR3 length: 15 residues. CDR1 is GTSNPN and CDR2 is SVGIG in the germline V gene (reference sequence). Trimming took 2 bases from V and 5 from J; bases not matched to a gene: 8. The study ran its PCR with 60 Vbeta and 13 Jbeta primers. Libraries were prepared by immunoSEQ multiplex PCR; TCRdb keeps only in-frame clonotypes and omits some of them. Of more than 50,000 clones listed, about 75% were seen once; the top ten hold approximately 20%. This clone was seen just once. What it recognizes is unknown. Though probably carrying unrecorded immune exposures, donors were nominally healthy at sampling. This chain connects TRBV30 to TRBJ2-1, with 8 bases aligning to TRBD2. Sample: PBMCs. This clonotype originated in a woman aged 40-49 years in good health and CMV-seropositive. CDR3 nucleotides: TGTGCCTGGAGTCCCCGGGGGGGGGCGGACAATGAGCAGTTCTTC. This sequence encodes CAWSPRGGADNEQFF.